Below, 18 T cell receptor beta chains from the same sample are listed, as sequenced in a study of human T cells and chemical hapten exposure. MiXCR, applied by TCRdb to the RACE reads, yields one record per CDR3 protein. The sample records some 81,000 distinct CDR3 sequences, 7.5% to 9.5% being singletons. Regarding time point: patch test 1, 2 weeks after DPC sensitization. Described treatment: therapeutic diphenylcyclopropenone sensitization with weekly scalp DPC. The material was whole blood, obtained in connection with sensitization to the hapten diphenylcyclopropenone (DPC). The receptors were gathered from a woman in her 30s with alopecia areata. Some clones in this sample may be carry-over from other donors' samples.

This clonotype was detected a few times. The chain is built from TRBV5-1 and TRBJ2-5, with no clear D. The CDR3 consists of 14 residues. Trimming stripped 3 bases from V and 5 bases from J, with 14 bases between. Germline values: CDR1 SGHRS, CDR2 YFSETQ. CDR3 amino acids: CASSSHWGPETQYF. CDR3 coding DNA: TGCGCCAGCAGCTCCCATTGGGGTCCGGAGACCCAGTACTTC.

This clonotype was seen ten or more times. The rearrangement joins TRBV5-6 to TRBJ1-5; D call uncertain. The CDR3 has 13 amino acids. Germline-derived CDR1 and CDR2 are SGHDT and YYEEEE. Trimming took off 1 base at V and 5 bases at J, with 7 bases between the two ends. In DNA, the CDR3 is TGTGCCAGCAGCTTGAAGGGTTATCAGCCCCAGCATTTT. Translation gives CASSLKGYQPQHF. Complete variable domain (other parts from reference TRBV5-6 and TRBJ1-5): DAGVTQSPTHLIKTRGQQVTLRCSPKSGHDTVSWYQQALGQGPQFIFQYYEEEERQRGNFPDRFSGHQFPNYSSELNVNALLLGDSALYLCASSLKGYQPQHFGDGTRLSIL.

The J gene is TRBJ1-1, the V gene TRBV6-2 or TRBV6-3; a weak D match, TRBD1 (5 bases). The germline gives CDR1 MNHEY, CDR2 SVGEGT. Trimming left V 2 bases short and J 2 bases short, with 6 bases between. The CDR3 is 13 residues long. In nucleotides, the CDR3 is TGTGCCAGCAGTTACCGGGACAACACTGAAGCTTTCTTT. This encodes CASSYRDNTEAFF.

This clonotype was observed many times. The rearrangement links TRBV14 to TRBJ1-1; D ambiguous. The length of the CDR3 is 14 residues. From germline, CDR1 is SGHDN and CDR2 FVKESK. The germline V and J ends were trimmed by 3 bases and 8 bases, with 16 bases remaining between them. The CDR3 spells CASSQSDGSPEAFF. For the CDR3, the DNA is TGTGCCAGCAGCCAGAGTGACGGCTCCCCGGAAGCTTTCTTT.

The table lists this clonotype with many counts. The gene calls are TRBV21-1 and TRBJ2-1; the table's D call, TRBD1, has no DNA check behind it. TRBV21-1 is designated a pseudogene. CDR3 length: 19 residues. The CDR3 loop is CASSKIWGGRGISYNEQFF. Here the CDR3 DNA reads TGTGCCAGCAGCAAAATCTGGGGTGGGCGGGGCATCTCCTACAATGAGCAGTTCTTC.

This sequence joins TRBV3-1 and TRBJ1-6, with D unresolved. This CDR3 spans 15 amino acids. Trimming removed 0 bases at V and 8 bases at J, with 11 bases between. Germline CDR1 and CDR2: LGHDT and YNNKEL (reference sequence). The CDR3 loop is CASSQDLGLYSPLHF. The CDR3 nucleotides are TGTGCCAGCAGCCAAGACCTGGGCCTGTATTCACCCCTCCACTTT.

This clonotype was seen a handful of times. CDR3: CASSFSQLAKNIQYF. The CDR3 DNA sequence: TGTGCCAGCAGTTTTTCCCAGCTAGCCAAAAACATTCAGTACTTC. This sequence joins TRBV6-2 or TRBV6-3 and TRBJ2-4; no definite D call. Germline loops: CDR1 MNHEY, CDR2 SVGEGT. V gave up 4 bases and J gave up 0 bases, with 10 bases separating them. The CDR3 has 15 amino acids.

This clonotype came up a few times. The rearrangement joins TRBV12-3 or TRBV12-4 to TRBJ2-7; 11 bases agree with TRBD1. With 4 bases clipped from V and 0 bases from J, the junction kept 14 bases outside the gene matches. The CDR3 totals 19 residues. CDR3 amino acids: CASSYLGTGGTLPSYEQYF. As DNA, the CDR3 is TGTGCCAGCAGTTACCTTGGGACAGGGGGTACTTTACCCTCCTACGAGCAGTACTTC.

This clonotype was observed at least ten times. The V call is TRBV5-1, the J call TRBJ2-1, with 7 bases that match TRBD2. V trimming: 6 bases; J trimming: 4 bases; junction bases outside the gene matches: 13. The germline V gene has CDR1 SGHRS and CDR2 YFSETQ. This CDR3 has 16 residues. The CDR3 loop is CASTPRAGNEYNEQFF. The DNA of the CDR3 is TGCGCCAGCACCCCCAGAGCGGGGAACGAGTACAATGAGCAGTTCTTC.

This clonotype appeared many times. The chain links TRBV12-3 or TRBV12-4 to TRBJ2-1, with 8 bases identical to TRBD2. The V gene end was trimmed by 6 bases and the J gene end by 9 bases; junction bases not matched to a gene: 7. This CDR3 has 13 residues. In DNA, the CDR3 is TGTGCCAGCAGCCCGGGACTAGGGGCTGAGCAGTTCTTC. Translated: CASSPGLGAEQFF.

This clonotype has a handful of counts. The rearrangement uses TRBV5-1 and TRBJ2-2, with D perhaps matching TRBD1 (5 bases). Per germline, CDR1 SGHRS and CDR2 YFSETQ. Between the trimmed V and J ends, which lost 1 base and 1 base, there was a span of 5 bases. The CDR3 is 14 residues long. The CDR3 DNA reads as TGCGCCAGCAGCTTGCAGGGGAACACCGGGGAGCTGTTTTTT. Amino acid sequence: CASSLQGNTGELFF.

This clonotype has a count of ten or more. Relative to the germline gene, one junction end is altered; a read error may explain this. The chain combines TRBV11-2 with TRBJ1-1, with D perhaps matching TRBD1 (6 bases). The length of the CDR3 is 13 residues. Germline CDR1 is SGHAT and CDR2 is FQNNGV. The CDR3 nucleotides are TGTGCCAGCAGCAGCATCCCAGGACAGAGCCGTATGTTT. Amino acid sequence: CASSSIPGQSRMF.

This clonotype was observed a few times. The genes are TRBV6-6 and TRBJ2-5, with 7 bases matching TRBD2. CDR1 and CDR2 from the germline V gene are MNHNY and SVGAGI (reference sequence). The V gene end was trimmed by 7 bases and the J gene end by 5 bases; junction bases not matched to a gene: 10. The CDR3 is 14 amino acids. CDR3 region: CASTLDGSGETQYF. As DNA, the CDR3 is TGTGCCAGCACCTTGGATGGTAGCGGGGAGACCCAGTACTTC.

This clonotype was observed many times. The chain uses TRBV12-3 or TRBV12-4 and TRBJ2-1; the D call may be TRBD1 or TRBD2 (6 bases each). Trimming removed 2 bases from V and 9 bases from J, with 14 bases in between. The CDR3 has 14 amino acids. CDR3 sequence reads: CASSLQGKGGEQFF. The CDR3, as DNA: TGTGCCAGCAGTTTACAGGGGAAGGGAGGTGAGCAGTTCTTC.

This clonotype was seen ten or more times. The CDR3 coding sequence is TGTGCCAGCAACTCGTCCCCAGACGGAGGTGAAAAACTGTTTTTT. This gives the protein CASNSSPDGGEKLFF. The rearrangement joins TRBV27 to TRBJ1-4, with no clear D. V dropped 7 bases and J dropped 7 bases, with 19 bases sitting between them. This CDR3 is built from 15 residues. Per germline, CDR1 MNHEY and CDR2 SMNVEV (reference sequence).

This clonotype was observed many times. The V call is TRBV5-1, the J call TRBJ1-1; TRBD1 is a possible D gene (6 bases). The CDR3 length is 15 residues. V lost 4 bases to trimming and J lost 1 base, with 14 bases between them. Germline-derived CDR1 and CDR2 are SGHRS and YFSETQ. The CDR3 reads CASSTGQRQNTEAFF. The CDR3 DNA is TGCGCCAGCAGCACCGGACAGCGCCAGAACACTGAAGCTTTCTTT.

The V and J genes are TRBV7-6 and TRBJ2-1, with D perhaps matching TRBD1 or TRBD2 (6 bases each). The germline V gene encodes CDR1 SGHVS and CDR2 FNYEAQ. The CDR3 is made up of 18 amino acids. The V gene lost 3 bases and the J gene lost 6 bases, with 24 bases spanning the gap. This CDR3 reads CASSFWTGGQGRGNEQFF. DNA of the CDR3: TGTGCCAGCAGCTTCTGGACCGGGGGCCAGGGACGTGGCAATGAGCAGTTCTTC.

V gene TRBV10-3 combines with J gene TRBJ1-1; D possibly corresponds to TRBD1 (5 bases). The germline V gene has CDR1 ENHRY and CDR2 SYGVKD. This CDR3 has 15 residues. Trimming took off 6 bases at V and 4 bases at J, with 18 bases between the two ends. CDR3 sequence reads: CAIRREGVTGTEAFF. DNA for the CDR3: TGTGCCATCAGGAGGGAAGGGGTAACAGGCACTGAAGCTTTCTTT.